This entry lists 23 T cell receptor beta chains sequenced from one sample in a study of Ad26.COV2.S vaccination and SARS-CoV-2 variants. Profiled with immunoSEQ multiplex PCR; TCRdb holds only in-frame clones, not every one. The sample has under 250,000 clones, 70% to 90% seen once. Treatment indicated: 15 to 20 received Ad26.COV2.S at low or high dose, single or two shots; several received placebo; per-sample allocation not given. It was on day 63 after the first vaccine or placebo injection that samples were taken. The sample in question was peripheral blood, obtained in a trial of Ad26.COV2.S vaccine versus placebo. These receptors all come from a person aged 18-65 years who received the Ad26.COV2.S COVID-19 vaccine or a placebo.

This clone was detected only once. The V call is TRBV9, the J call TRBJ2-1; D could derive from TRBD1 or TRBD2 (5 bases each). The CDR3 covers 15 residues. V lost 3 bases to trimming and J lost 1 base, with 11 bases between them. CDR1 and CDR2 from the germline V gene are SGDLS and YYNGEE. The CDR3 DNA follows: TGTGCCAGCAGCGGAGGGACGGCGTCCTACAATGAGCAGTTCTTC. The encoded protein is CASSGGTASYNEQFF.

For the CDR3, the DNA is TGTGCCAGCAGTGACTCGAGTAGCGGGGGGAAAGACTACGAGCAGTACGTC. It is translated as CASSDSSSGGKDYEQYV. The chain carries TRBV6-4 and TRBJ2-7; TRBD2 aligns across 10 bases. CDR1 is MRHNA and CDR2 is SNTAGT in the germline V gene. V shed 0 bases, J shed 3 bases, and the junction held 8 bases outside the gene matches. CDR3 length: 17 amino acids.

This chain joins TRBV5-1 and TRBJ1-4; D unresolved. CDR1 and CDR2 from the germline V gene are SGHRS and YFSETQ. The CDR3 is 15 residues long. V was trimmed by 4 bases and J by 0 bases, leaving 10 bases between them. The CDR3 bases are TGCGCCAGCAGCCCCGGAGGAGCAACTAATGAAAAACTGTTTTTT. It yields the protein CASSPGGATNEKLFF.

This CDR3 reads CASSEAGSSGRGNEQFF. In DNA, the CDR3 is TGTGCCAGCAGTGAAGCGGGGAGTAGCGGGAGGGGTAATGAGCAGTTCTTC. This rearrangement joins TRBV2 to TRBJ2-1, with 11 bases fitting TRBD2. V lost 0 bases, J lost 7 bases, and 8 bases stayed unmatched. Germline V gene sequence: CDR1 SNHLY, CDR2 FYNNEI. The CDR3 is 17 amino acids.

The gene calls are TRBV7-2 and TRBJ2-3; 8 bases match TRBD1. V lost 5 bases and J lost 4; bases outside the gene matches: 8. Germline V CDR1 and CDR2: SGHTA, FQGNSA. The CDR3 covers 15 residues. CDR3 amino acids: CASSPVRGRSDTQYF. The DNA of the CDR3 is TGTGCCAGCAGCCCCGTCAGGGGGCGATCAGATACGCAGTATTTT.

This clone came up once. J is TRBJ1-2 and V is TRBV5-6; 7 nucleotides line up with TRBD1. The CDR3 is 14 residues long. V was clipped by 5 bases and J by 6 bases; unmatched bases: 10. Germline CDR1 is SGHDT and CDR2 is YYEEEE. CDR3: CASRPQGFVDGYTF. DNA of the CDR3: TGTGCCAGCAGACCACAGGGGTTCGTCGATGGCTACACCTTC. Full variable domain (outside the CDR3, taken from reference TRBV5-6 and TRBJ1-2): DAGVTQSPTHLIKTRGQQVTLRCSPKSGHDTVSWYQQALGQGPQFIFQYYEEEERQRGNFPDRFSGHQFPNYSSELNVNALLLGDSALYLCASRPQGFVDGYTFGSGTRLTVV.

The chain carries TRBV4-2 and TRBJ2-3; D remains unclear. This CDR3 region has 13 residues. V lost 0 bases to trimming and J lost 1 base, with 2 bases between them. Germline values: CDR1 LGHNA, CDR2 YNFKEQ. CDR3 sequence: CASSQDRTDTQYF. CDR3 DNA sequence: TGTGCCAGCAGCCAAGACCGCACAGATACGCAGTATTTT.

The chain uses TRBV30 and TRBJ1-2; D might be TRBD1 (6 bases). V lost 0 bases, J lost 6 bases, and 14 bases lay in between. The V gene's germline CDR1 is GTSNPN and CDR2 SVGIG (reference sequence). The CDR3 totals 14 residues. CDR3 DNA sequence: TGTGCCTGGAGTGTCGGCGGGGGGCGAAATGGCTACACCTTC. The encoded protein is CAWSVGGGRNGYTF.

This clone was counted once. The chain uses TRBV7-2 and TRBJ2-5; the match to TRBD2 covers 7 bases. Trimming removed 5 bases from V and 2 bases from J; junction bases left unmatched: 11. CDR1 is SGHTA, CDR2 FQGNSA, per germline. The CDR3 has 16 amino acids. CDR3 DNA: TGTGCCAGCAGCCGTGCTAGCACGGGGGGTCAAGAGACCCAGTACTTC. Its translation is CASSRASTGGQETQYF. The variable domain in full, with the rest retrieved from reference TRBV7-2 and TRBJ2-5, is GAGVSQSPSNKVTEKGKDVELRCDPISGHTALYWYRQSLGQGLEFLIYFQGNSAPDKSGLPSDRFSAERTGGSVSTLTIQRTQQEDSAVYLCASSRASTGGQETQYFGPGTRLLVL.

V is TRBV27 and J is TRBJ1-1; D not resolved. This CDR3 has 14 amino acids. CDR1 MNHEY and CDR2 SMNVEV come from the germline V gene (reference sequence). V dropped 0 bases and J dropped 0 bases, with 5 bases sitting between them. DNA for the CDR3: TGTGCCAGCAGTTTATCAACGGTGAACACTGAAGCTTTCTTT. It codes for CASSLSTVNTEAFF.

The rearrangement links TRBV18 to TRBJ2-3, with 11 nucleotides matching TRBD2. Losses at the gene ends were 3 bases for V and 2 bases for J; bases not matched to a gene: 10. The CDR3 has 18 amino acids. CDR1 is KGHSH, CDR2 LQKENI, per germline. The CDR3 sequence is CASSPGLAASFDTDTQYF. Here the CDR3 DNA reads TGTGCCAGCTCACCGGGACTAGCGGCCTCCTTCGACACAGATACGCAGTATTTT.

This chain uses TRBV4-2 with TRBJ2-3; 9 bases align to TRBD1. J was trimmed by 3 bases and V by 3 bases; bases with no gene match: 10. CDR1 and CDR2 from the germline V gene are LGHNA and YNFKEQ. CDR3 length: 17 amino acids. In DNA form, the CDR3 reads TGTGCCAGCAGCCAGGACCCGGGACAGGGAACGACAGATACGCAGTATTTT. Encoded protein: CASSQDPGQGTTDTQYF.

The chain joins TRBV4-3 to TRBJ1-6; D uncertain. V lost 0 bases, J lost 2 bases, and 8 bases lay in between. Germline CDR1 is LGHNA and CDR2 is YSLEER. The CDR3 runs to 16 residues. DNA of the CDR3: TGCGCCAGCAGCCAAGACGAAACCCCCTATAATTCACCCCTCCACTTT. Translated: CASSQDETPYNSPLHF.

This chain uses TRBV5-1 with TRBJ2-2; 8 nucleotides line up with TRBD2. Germline V lookup: CDR1 SGHRS, CDR2 YFSETQ. The CDR3 has 13 residues. The CDR3 nucleotides are TGCCCCACGGGGCGGGAGGACACCGGGGAGCTGTTTTTT. Translation gives CPTGREDTGELFF.

The rearrangement joins TRBV5-1 to TRBJ2-7; TRBD1 might be the D (6 bases). Trimming stripped 4 bases from V and 2 bases from J, with 22 bases between. Germline CDR1 is SGHRS and CDR2 is YFSETQ. The CDR3 is made up of 17 amino acids. The CDR3, as DNA: TGCGCCAGCAGCCATCGCATGGACAGCTACTTTCCCTACGAGCAGTACGTC. The encoded protein is CASSHRMDSYFPYEQYV.

The genes are TRBV3-1 (or the pseudogene TRBV3-2) and TRBJ1-1; D ambiguous. CDR3 length: 14 residues. Per germline, CDR1 LGHDT and CDR2 YNNKEL (reference sequence). Trimming pared 8 bases from V and 0 bases from J, leaving 13 bases between. This CDR3 is CASSVGLLNTEAFF. The CDR3 bases are TGTGCCAGCTCTGTAGGCCTACTGAACACTGAAGCTTTCTTT.

This clone occurred a few times. V gene TRBV7-8 combines with J gene TRBJ1-1; D might be TRBD1 (6 bases). V dropped 6 bases and J dropped 7 bases, with 15 bases sitting between them. Germline CDR1 is SGHVS and CDR2 is FQNEAQ. This CDR3 spans 13 amino acids. CDR3 bases: TGTGCCAGCAGTGGAAACAGGGTCGTTGAAGCTTTCTTT. It is translated as CASSGNRVVEAFF.

In nucleotides, the CDR3 is TGTGCCAGCAGCCCGGACAGGAACTATGGCTACACCTTC. It yields the protein CASSPDRNYGYTF. The chain links TRBV5-5 to TRBJ1-2, with 7 nucleotides matching TRBD1. Losses at the gene ends were 4 bases for V and 2 bases for J; bases not matched to a gene: 2. Germline V lookup: CDR1 SGHKS, CDR2 YYEKEE (reference sequence). This CDR3 region has 13 residues.

The chain links TRBV20-1 to TRBJ2-2; D is unclear. From germline, CDR1 is DFQATT and CDR2 SNEGSKA (reference sequence). The V end was cut by 3 bases, the J end by 0 bases, with 11 bases between. This CDR3 has 15 amino acids. DNA of the CDR3: TGCAGTGCTAGTTTCGAGACCGCGAACACCGGGGAGCTGTTTTTT. Its translation: CSASFETANTGELFF.

The sample holds one count of this clone. The V gene is TRBV13, the J gene TRBJ1-5; D perhaps matches TRBD1 (5 bases). Trimming removed 0 bases from V and 10 bases from J, with 7 bases in between. Germline V lookup: CDR1 PRHDT, CDR2 FYEKMQ (reference sequence). The CDR3 length is 12 residues. CDR3 sequence (DNA): TGTGCCAGCAGCTTAGGGGGGCGACCCCAGCATTTT. Encoded protein: CASSLGGRPQHF.

This clone was recorded once. The chain uses TRBV12-3 or TRBV12-4 and TRBJ1-2; the D is unclear. The CDR3 has 12 residues. The V gene lost 6 bases and the J gene lost 5 bases, with 10 bases spanning the gap. CDR3: CASRDWRYGYTF. Here the CDR3 DNA reads TGTGCCAGCAGAGATTGGCGATATGGCTACACCTTC.

The chain combines TRBV4-2 with TRBJ2-1; 7 bases are shared with TRBD2. The length of the CDR3 is 16 residues. Per germline, CDR1 LGHNA and CDR2 YNFKEQ. V lost 0 bases, J lost 7 bases, and 9 bases stayed unmatched. CDR3 in amino acids: CASSQERGRARNEQFF. CDR3 in DNA: TGTGCCAGCAGCCAAGAACGAGGGAGGGCCCGGAATGAGCAGTTCTTC.

The genes are TRBV18 and TRBJ2-2, with a weak D call TRBD1 (6 bases). Germline V gene lookup returns CDR1 KGHSH and CDR2 LQKENI. V lost 1 base to trimming and J lost 4 bases, with 10 bases between them. The CDR3 length is 15 residues. The CDR3 nucleotides read TGTGCCAGCTCACCACAACAGGGCGGCACCGGGGAGCTGTTTTTT. This encodes CASSPQQGGTGELFF.